This note documents a single TCR beta chain sequence. The sample belongs to a study of T cell responses to AZD1222 COVID-19 vaccine. Looked up from germline, CDR1 is SGHAT and CDR2 is FQDESV (reference sequence). The junction had 4 bases not matched to a gene; V was cut back by 5 bases and J by 1 base. This CDR3 has 15 residues. Sequenced by immunoSEQ multiplex PCR; TCRdb stores in-frame clones only, minus some. Found here are roughly 58,000 clones, 85% to 90% of them singletons; the top ten hold 5% to 6.5%. The rearrangement uses TRBV11-1 and TRBJ1-1; TRBD1 agrees at 10 bases. The receptor was derived from an adult who received the AZD1222 COVID-19 vaccine. Sequences were derived from peripheral blood, sampled 28 days after the second AZD1222 dose. The CDR3 loop is CASSLRTGGNTEAFF. The CDR3, as DNA: TGTGCCAGCAGCCTCCGGACAGGGGGGAACACTGAAGCTTTCTTT.